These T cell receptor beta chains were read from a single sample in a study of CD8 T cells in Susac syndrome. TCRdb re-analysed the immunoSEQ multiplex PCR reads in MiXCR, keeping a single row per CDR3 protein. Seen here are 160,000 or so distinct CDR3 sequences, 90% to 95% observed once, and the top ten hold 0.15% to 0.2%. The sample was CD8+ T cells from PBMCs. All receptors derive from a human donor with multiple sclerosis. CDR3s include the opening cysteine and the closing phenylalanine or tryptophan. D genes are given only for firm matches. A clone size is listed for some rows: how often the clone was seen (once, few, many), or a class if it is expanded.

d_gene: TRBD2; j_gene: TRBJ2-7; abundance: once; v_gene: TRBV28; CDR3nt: TGTGCTGCAGCGACTAGCGCCTACGAGCAGTACTTC; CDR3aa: CAAATSAYEQYF
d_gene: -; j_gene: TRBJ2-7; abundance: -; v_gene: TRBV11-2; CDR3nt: TGTGCCAGCACCTTCGGGTCAGGCGGCTACGAGCAGTACTTC; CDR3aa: CASTFGSGGYEQYF
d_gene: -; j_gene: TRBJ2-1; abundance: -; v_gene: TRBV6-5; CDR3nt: TGTGCCAGCAGTTACGGTCTCAATGAGCAGTTCTTC; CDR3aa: CASSYGLNEQFF
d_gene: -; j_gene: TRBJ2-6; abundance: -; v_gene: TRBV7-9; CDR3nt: TGTGCCAGCAGCTTAAACGGGGACTTCGATGGGGCCAACGTCCTGACTTTC; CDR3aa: CASSLNGDFDGANVLTF
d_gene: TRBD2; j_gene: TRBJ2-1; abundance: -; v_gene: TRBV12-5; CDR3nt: TGTGCTAGTGGCTCCCTCGCGGGAGAGTCGAATGAGCAGTTCTTC; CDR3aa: CASGSLAGESNEQFF
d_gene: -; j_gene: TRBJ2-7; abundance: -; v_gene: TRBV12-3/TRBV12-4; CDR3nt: TGTGCCAGCAGTTTGTCCCCGATGCTAGAGCAGTACTTC; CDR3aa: CASSLSPMLEQYF
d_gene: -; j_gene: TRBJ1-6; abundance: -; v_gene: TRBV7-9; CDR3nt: TGTGCCAGCAGCCCTTCCTGGGACCCTAGTTCCCTCCACTTT; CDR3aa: CASSPSWDPSSLHF
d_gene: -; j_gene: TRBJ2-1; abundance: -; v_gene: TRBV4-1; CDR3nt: TGCGCCAGCAGCCAAGGATGGGTGGATGAGCAGTTCTTC; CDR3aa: CASSQGWVDEQFF
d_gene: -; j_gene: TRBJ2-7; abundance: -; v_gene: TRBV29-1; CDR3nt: TGCAGCGTTGAGTTACTTAATGGCTCCTACGAGCAGTACTTC; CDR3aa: CSVELLNGSYEQYF
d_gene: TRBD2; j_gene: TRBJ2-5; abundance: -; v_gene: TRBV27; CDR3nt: TGTGCCAGCAGTTTATACGGCGGGGGATGGGAGACCCAGTACTTC; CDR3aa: CASSLYGGGWETQYF
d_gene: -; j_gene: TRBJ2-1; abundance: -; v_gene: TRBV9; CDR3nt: TGTGCCAGCAGCGTAGCTATGTTCAATGAGCAGTTCTTC; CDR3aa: CASSVAMFNEQFF
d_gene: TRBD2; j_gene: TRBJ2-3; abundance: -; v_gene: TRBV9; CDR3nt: TGTGCCAGCAGCGTAGTCGGACTAGCGGGGCCCAGAGATACGCAGTATTTT; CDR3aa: CASSVVGLAGPRDTQYF
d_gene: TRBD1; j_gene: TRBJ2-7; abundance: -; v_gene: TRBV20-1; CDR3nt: TGCAGTGCCTTACCCGGGACAGGGGCCTACGAGCAGTACTTC; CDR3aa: CSALPGTGAYEQYF
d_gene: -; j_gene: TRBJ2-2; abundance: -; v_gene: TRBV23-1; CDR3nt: TGCGCCAGTTACCCAACCCTCGGAGGACAGCTGAACACCGGGGAGCTGTTTTTT; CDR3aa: CASYPTLGGQLNTGELFF
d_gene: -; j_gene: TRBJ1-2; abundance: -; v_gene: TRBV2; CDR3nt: TGTGCCAGCAGTGAAACTTCCTCTTGGACCGCTAACTATGGCTACACCTTC; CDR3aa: CASSETSSWTANYGYTF
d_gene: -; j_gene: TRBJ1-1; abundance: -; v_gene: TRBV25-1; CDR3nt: TGTGCCAGCAGTGACACTTGGGGGGGGACTGAAGCTTTCTTT; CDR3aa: CASSDTWGGTEAFF
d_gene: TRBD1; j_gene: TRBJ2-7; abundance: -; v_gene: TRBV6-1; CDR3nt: TGTGCCAGCAAGCGGTGGGACAGCACCTACGAGCAGTACTTC; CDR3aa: CASKRWDSTYEQYF
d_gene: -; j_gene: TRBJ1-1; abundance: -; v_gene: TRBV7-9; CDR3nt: TGTGCCAGCAGCCACCCCGACAGTCAGAACACTGAAGCTTTCTTT; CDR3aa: CASSHPDSQNTEAFF
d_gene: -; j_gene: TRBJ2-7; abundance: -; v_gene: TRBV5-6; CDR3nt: TGTGCCAGCAGCTTACGGGTTTACTCCTACGAGCAGTACTTC; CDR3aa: CASSLRVYSYEQYF
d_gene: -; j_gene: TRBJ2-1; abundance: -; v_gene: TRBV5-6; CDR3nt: TGTGCCAGCACACGGGGCGCGGGGTACAATGAGCAGTTCTTC; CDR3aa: CASTRGAGYNEQFF
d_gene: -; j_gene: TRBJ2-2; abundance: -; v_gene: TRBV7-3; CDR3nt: TGTGCCAGCAGCTGGCATACAGGGAGGACAAACACCGGGGAGCTGTTTTTT; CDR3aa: CASSWHTGRTNTGELFF
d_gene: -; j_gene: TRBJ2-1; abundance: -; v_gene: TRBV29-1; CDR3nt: TGCAGCGTTGAAGGGAGATCCTATGAGCAGTTCTTC; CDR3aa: CSVEGRSYEQFF
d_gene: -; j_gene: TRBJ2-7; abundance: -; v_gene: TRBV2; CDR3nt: TGTGCCAGCAGTGACGGAGTTCGGGAGCAGTACTTC; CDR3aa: CASSDGVREQYF
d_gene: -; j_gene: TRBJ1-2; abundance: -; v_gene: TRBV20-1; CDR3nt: TGCAGTGCAGGGAGGCCTGGCTACACCTTC; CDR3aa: CSAGRPGYTF
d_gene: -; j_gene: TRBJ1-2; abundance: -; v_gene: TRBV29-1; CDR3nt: TGCAGCGTTGAAGATCGTTCTTATGGCTACACCTTC; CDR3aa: CSVEDRSYGYTF
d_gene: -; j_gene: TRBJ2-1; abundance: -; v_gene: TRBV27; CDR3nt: TGTGCCAGCACCTACCGGGGCAGGGGTGATGAGCAGTTCTTC; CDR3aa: CASTYRGRGDEQFF